The source of this T cell receptor (beta chain) is a study of T cell responses to AZD1222 COVID-19 vaccine (dated by TCRdb to the early 2020s). In terms of the full investigation: TCR sequencing was performed for 230 to 250 trial participants, of whom about 200 were given two doses of AZD1222 and 26 were given two doses of MenACWY control vaccine. Enrollment into the trials was organized by age into subgroups of 18-55, 56-69 and 70-plus years, and those subgroups contained about 150, 27 and 61 TCR-sequenced participants, respectively.

The CDR3 holds 16 amino acids from the cysteine to the phenylalanine. Left in the record is the CDR3 DNA by itself, 48 bases read in frame from the first base. V loses 5 bases at its end and J loses 1 base; junction bases beyond the gene matches: 7. The germline V gene yields SGHTA for CDR1 and FQGNSA for CDR2. What the study reported, not specific to this receptor: Participants were mostly white British and included more females than males, and it was suggested by the authors that clonal diversity may have been underestimated. Only five to seven AZD1222 recipients were SARS-CoV-2 seropositive at baseline, limiting conclusions about previously exposed vaccinees. After two AZD1222 doses, spike-specific TCR breadth and depth were significantly higher than at day 0 and than in MenACWY recipients. In the small 56-69-year group, the increase in depth fell short of significance, most likely because of low power. Vaccine-associated CD4 TCRs spanned the whole spike protein, with dominant responses in regions 160-218 and 743-854. Nearly half of unique spike-specific TCRs reportedly recognized epitopes outside regions mutated in the B.1.351 and B.1.1.7 variants. Because no samples from the day 14 peak response were available, repertoires could be characterized only after the peak T cell response.

The CDR3 regions of human TCRbeta chains were subjected to immunosequencing. The study's own analysis went as follows. TCRs in the repertoires were compared against a reference library of SARS-CoV-2-specific TCRs that had been generated with the MIRA antigen-specificity platform. Breadth was defined as the fraction of unique TCRs that were SARS-CoV-2-associated, and depth was defined as the fraction of total T cells that were SARS-CoV-2-associated. Using the MIRA data, each spike-specific TCR was assigned both to the spike region to which the TCR was reactive and to a CD4 or CD8 class. Log10-transformed breadth and depth values were compared by one-way ANOVA with Sidak's multiple comparisons tests. TCRdb's version of the immuneACCESS table is confined to in-frame rearrangements and falls short of the full clone set. An unresolved V gene accounts for under half of the shortfall where checked; the remainder is of unknown origin. D and trimming come from the DNA, and the V and J calls and clone size come from that table. In all, the sample holds 190,000 or so clones, and about 88% of those were seen once. Around 26% of the sample goes to the ten largest clones.

In the paper's terms, the time point label means: about 28 days (+/-7) after the second vaccine dose. AZD1222 recipients given second doses at about 4 weeks or at about 12 weeks were pooled, since spike-specific TCR depth and breadth were not found to differ between the two schedules. Vaccinee samples were obtained from the UK trials COV001 and COV002, which included a single-blind randomized controlled phase 2/3 trial of AZD1222 (ChAdOx1 nCoV-19) in healthy adults. For TCRbeta chain sequencing, PBMC samples from trial participants were taken at day 0 and at day 28 after the second dose. For this clone: It lacks a known antigen. No much larger clone exists at a distance of one base, and base qualities are not known.

This specimen was peripheral blood, taken 28 days after the second AZD1222 dose. The receptor chain draws on TRBV7-2 and TRBJ2-2; 7 central bases correspond to TRBD1. The receptor comes from an adult who received the AZD1222 COVID-19 vaccine. The nucleotides read TGTGCCAGCAGCCCCCGACGGACAGGGAACACCGGGGAGCTGTTTTTT. Its amino acids are CASSPRRTGNTGELFF.